Sequencing of this T cell receptor (beta chain) was carried out in a study of beta chain features in type 1 diabetes. Study summary: Investigators examined 85 million to 110 million sorted cells across all samples. Findings of the study overall: Shortening that was moderate but significant affected the TCRB CDR3s of Type 1 diabetes patients in all four CD4+ subsets. It was among patients, rather than healthy donors, that naive, central memory and Treg TCRB repertoires appeared more similar.

This clone was detected a few times. The antigen remains unidentified. Of the isolated RNA, all was reverse transcribed, and so the sequenced material was expressed TCRB transcripts. The data were produced by immunoSEQ multiplex PCR, yet TCRdb's version contains in-frame clones alone and is incomplete. The sample has about 150,000 clones; approximately 12% are singletons. The material sequenced was central memory CD4+ T cells from blood. This receptor was taken from a man in his late teens or twenties in good health.

CDR3 loop: CASSTRQAYEQYF. In DNA, the CDR3 is TGTGCCAGCAGCACCCGACAGGCCTACGAGCAGTACTTC. The chain couples TRBV4-2 to TRBJ2-7, with D possibly matching TRBD1 (6 bases). The CDR3 has 13 amino acids. The germline V gene has CDR1 LGHNA and CDR2 YNFKEQ. Trimming cost V 5 bases and J 2 bases, with 10 bases left between them.